These T cell receptor beta chains were read from a single sample in a study of vaccination effects on CD4 cells after COVID-19. Sequencing used immunoSEQ multiplex PCR; TCRdb keeps in-frame clones, though not all of them. In the table there are 45,000 to 75,000 clones, about 80% of which are singletons. What these receptors recognize is not known. Sample: CD4+ T cells from PBMCs cultured without peptide, taken before COVID-19 vaccination. The receptors stem from a human donor who received a COVID-19 vaccine. CDR3s include the opening cysteine and the closing phenylalanine or tryptophan. The order of the fields is clone size, D gene, V gene, J gene, CDR3 DNA, CDR3 protein. A D gene is named only where the DNA matches it firmly. Clone sizes are given selectively: once, few, many, or a class where the clone is expanded.

clone size: once; D gene: TRBD2; V gene: TRBV7-2; J gene: TRBJ2-5; CDR3 DNA: TGTGCCAGCAGCCCAGCGGGGTCCAAAGAGACCCAGTACTTC; CDR3 protein: CASSPAGSKETQYF
clone size: once; D gene: TRBD2; V gene: TRBV9; J gene: TRBJ2-5; CDR3 DNA: TGTGCCAGCAGCGTAGGACTAGCGGGGGAGACCCAGTACTTC; CDR3 protein: CASSVGLAGETQYF
clone size: .; D gene: TRBD1; V gene: TRBV10-3; J gene: TRBJ2-1; CDR3 DNA: TGTGCCATCAGTTCCCAGACAGGGCCCTCCTACAATGAGCAGTTCTTC; CDR3 protein: CAISSQTGPSYNEQFF
clone size: .; D gene: .; V gene: TRBV6-6; J gene: TRBJ2-6; CDR3 DNA: TGTGCCAGCAGTTCCCGAGCCTATACTGGGGCCAACGTCCTGACTTTC; CDR3 protein: CASSSRAYTGANVLTF
clone size: .; D gene: .; V gene: TRBV5-1; J gene: TRBJ2-2; CDR3 DNA: TGCGCCAGCAGCTTGGGGCCTGTGAACACCGGGGAGCTGTTTTTT; CDR3 protein: CASSLGPVNTGELFF
clone size: .; D gene: .; V gene: TRBV7-9; J gene: TRBJ1-5; CDR3 DNA: TGTGCCAGCAGCCGAGACAGCTATCAGCCCCAGCATTTT; CDR3 protein: CASSRDSYQPQHF
clone size: once; D gene: .; V gene: TRBV14; J gene: TRBJ1-6; CDR3 DNA: TGTGCCAGCAGCCGGGGCGGATTTGATTCACCCCTCCACTTT; CDR3 protein: CASSRGGFDSPLHF
clone size: .; D gene: .; V gene: TRBV7-2; J gene: TRBJ1-1; CDR3 DNA: TGTGCCAGCAGCTTAGAGCGACACCAGAACACTGAAGCTTTCTTT; CDR3 protein: CASSLERHQNTEAFF
clone size: .; D gene: .; V gene: TRBV7-7; J gene: TRBJ2-5; CDR3 DNA: TGTGCCAGCAGCTTAGTGTCCGGGGTAGAGACCCAGTACTTC; CDR3 protein: CASSLVSGVETQYF
clone size: .; D gene: .; V gene: TRBV19; J gene: TRBJ1-4; CDR3 DNA: TGTGCCAGTAGTGCGACCGTTCGAGAAAAACTGTTTTTT; CDR3 protein: CASSATVREKLFF
clone size: .; D gene: TRBD2; V gene: TRBV2; J gene: TRBJ2-3; CDR3 DNA: TGTGCCAGCAGTCGTCTTTCTAGCGGGGGGCGGGCAGATACGCAGTATTTT; CDR3 protein: CASSRLSSGGRADTQYF
clone size: .; D gene: TRBD2; V gene: TRBV11-2; J gene: TRBJ2-4; CDR3 DNA: TGTGCCAGCAGCTTATCTAGCGGATACAAAAACATTCAGTACTTC; CDR3 protein: CASSLSSGYKNIQYF
clone size: .; D gene: .; V gene: TRBV7-2; J gene: TRBJ2-5; CDR3 DNA: TGTGCCAGCAGCCGGTTCGGGCTCCAAGAGACCCAGTACTTC; CDR3 protein: CASSRFGLQETQYF
clone size: .; D gene: TRBD1; V gene: TRBV19; J gene: TRBJ1-5; CDR3 DNA: TGTGCCACCGCGACAGGGATCGGGGATCAGCCCCAGCATTTT; CDR3 protein: CATATGIGDQPQHF
clone size: few; D gene: TRBD1; V gene: TRBV5-1; J gene: TRBJ2-1; CDR3 DNA: TGCGCCAGCAGCCTCAACGAGGACAGGGTTCGGGAGCAGTTCTTC; CDR3 protein: CASSLNEDRVREQFF
clone size: .; D gene: .; V gene: TRBV6-5; J gene: TRBJ2-1; CDR3 DNA: TGTGCCAGCAGTTACTGGGCAGGGGTTAGCAATGAGCAGTTCTTC; CDR3 protein: CASSYWAGVSNEQFF
clone size: .; D gene: .; V gene: TRBV6-6; J gene: TRBJ1-3; CDR3 DNA: TGTGCCAGCAGGAACCCAACCTCTGGAAACACCATATATTTT; CDR3 protein: CASRNPTSGNTIYF
clone size: .; D gene: .; V gene: TRBV25-1; J gene: TRBJ2-2; CDR3 DNA: TGTGCCAGCAGTGATGAAGGGTGGACCGGGGAGCTGTTTTTT; CDR3 protein: CASSDEGWTGELFF
clone size: once; D gene: .; V gene: TRBV5-1; J gene: TRBJ1-3; CDR3 DNA: TGCGCCAGCAGCTTGGTAGGGGATATGAGCTCTGGAAACACCATATATTTT; CDR3 protein: CASSLVGDMSSGNTIYF
clone size: .; D gene: .; V gene: TRBV2; J gene: TRBJ2-5; CDR3 DNA: TGTGCCAGCAGTACTATGGGGGGGCCAGAGACCCAGTACTTC; CDR3 protein: CASSTMGGPETQYF
clone size: .; D gene: TRBD1; V gene: TRBV9; J gene: TRBJ1-2; CDR3 DNA: TGTGCCAGCAGCCCTCGGGACAGCAACTATGGCTACACCTTC; CDR3 protein: CASSPRDSNYGYTF
clone size: .; D gene: TRBD1; V gene: TRBV7-9; J gene: TRBJ1-2; CDR3 DNA: TGTGCCAGCACTCGACAGGGGGCCGGCTACACCTTC; CDR3 protein: CASTRQGAGYTF
clone size: .; D gene: .; V gene: TRBV14; J gene: TRBJ2-1; CDR3 DNA: TGTGCCAGCAGCCCAAGGGCTCCGAGCTCCTACAATGAGCAGTTCTTC; CDR3 protein: CASSPRAPSSYNEQFF
clone size: .; D gene: .; V gene: TRBV28; J gene: TRBJ1-5; CDR3 DNA: TGTGCCAGCAGGCAGAGCAATCAGCCCCAGCATTTT; CDR3 protein: CASRQSNQPQHF
clone size: once; D gene: .; V gene: TRBV19; J gene: TRBJ2-3; CDR3 DNA: TGTGCCAGTAGTATCTCCTGGAGGAGCACAGATACGCAGTATTTT; CDR3 protein: CASSISWRSTDTQYF
clone size: .; D gene: .; V gene: TRBV24-1; J gene: TRBJ2-5; CDR3 DNA: TGTGCCACCAGTGATTTGGGACGGGGGCAAGAGACCCAGTACTTC; CDR3 protein: CATSDLGRGQETQYF
clone size: .; D gene: TRBD1; V gene: TRBV19; J gene: TRBJ1-5; CDR3 DNA: TGTGCCCGGGACAGGGGCAATCAGCCCCAGCATTTT; CDR3 protein: CARDRGNQPQHF
clone size: .; D gene: .; V gene: TRBV5-1; J gene: TRBJ1-3; CDR3 DNA: TGCGCCAGCAGCTTGGTACCCTCGAGCTCTGGAAACACCATATATTTT; CDR3 protein: CASSLVPSSSGNTIYF
clone size: .; D gene: .; V gene: TRBV28; J gene: TRBJ1-6; CDR3 DNA: TGTGCCAGCAGTGAAACAGGGACACTCTATAATTCACCCCTCCACTTT; CDR3 protein: CASSETGTLYNSPLHF
clone size: .; D gene: .; V gene: TRBV12-3/TRBV12-4; J gene: TRBJ2-2; CDR3 DNA: TGTGCCAGCAGCCTCGTAGGGTCTGGGGAGCTGTTTTTT; CDR3 protein: CASSLVGSGELFF
clone size: .; D gene: .; V gene: TRBV10-1; J gene: TRBJ2-2; CDR3 DNA: TGCGCCAGTTCTTGGGGGACCGGGGAGCTGTTTTTT; CDR3 protein: CASSWGTGELFF
clone size: .; D gene: TRBD1; V gene: TRBV28; J gene: TRBJ2-5; CDR3 DNA: TGTGCCAGCAACCCGGGACAGGGTACAGAGACCCAGTACTTC; CDR3 protein: CASNPGQGTETQYF
clone size: .; D gene: .; V gene: TRBV12-5; J gene: TRBJ1-1; CDR3 DNA: TGTGCTAGTGGAGACTACGAGAACCCTAAAGCTTTCTTT; CDR3 protein: CASGDYENPKAFF
clone size: .; D gene: .; V gene: TRBV7-9; J gene: TRBJ1-1; CDR3 DNA: TGTGCCAGCACCTCCGACTCCCGGGTCACTGAAGCTTTCTTT; CDR3 protein: CASTSDSRVTEAFF
clone size: few; D gene: TRBD2; V gene: TRBV5-4; J gene: TRBJ2-1; CDR3 DNA: TGTGCCAGCAGCGGGGGTGGTGCGGGGGGCCTCAATGAGCAGTTCTTC; CDR3 protein: CASSGGGAGGLNEQFF